Listed here are 9 T cell receptor beta chains from one sample, sequenced in a study of Ad26.COV2.S vaccination and SARS-CoV-2 variants. The treatment is: roughly 19 received Ad26.COV2.S at low or high dose, single or two shots; about five received placebo; per-sample allocation not given. All samples were drawn on day 63, counting from the first vaccine or placebo injection. The table came from immunoSEQ multiplex PCR; TCRdb's copy has only in-frame clones and leaves some out. The table lists 430,000 or so clones, roughly 89% of them singletons. Source: peripheral blood, taken in a trial of Ad26.COV2.S vaccine versus placebo. The source is a person aged 18-65 years who received the Ad26.COV2.S COVID-19 vaccine or a placebo.

V is TRBV5-6 and J is TRBJ1-2; D gene unclear. The CDR3 runs 12 residues. Per the germline V gene, CDR1 is SGHDT and CDR2 is YYEEEE. V was cut by 5 bases and J by 7 bases, with 12 bases left in between. The CDR3 sequence is CASRVEGSGYTF. As DNA, the CDR3 is TGTGCCAGCAGAGTCGAAGGGAGTGGCTACACCTTC.

This clone was seen a handful of times. The chain joins TRBV24-1 to TRBJ1-2, with TRBD1 identical over 7 bases. Unmatched junction bases numbered 12, after V lost 8 bases and J lost 4 bases. CDR3 length: 15 amino acids. Germline V CDR1 and CDR2: KGHDR, SFDVKD. This CDR3 reads CATKGWTGPSYGYTF. The CDR3 nucleotides are TGTGCCACCAAGGGTTGGACAGGACCAAGCTATGGCTACACCTTC.

J is TRBJ1-4 and V is TRBV4-3; possible D gene TRBD1, 6 bases. V was clipped by 3 bases and J by 2 bases, with 13 bases between them. CDR1 is LGHNA, CDR2 YSLEER, per germline. There are 16 residues in the CDR3. The chain's CDR3 is CASSHYRVLTNEKLFF. The CDR3 DNA reads as TGCGCCAGCAGCCATTACAGGGTTTTGACTAATGAAAAACTGTTTTTT.

The chain carries TRBV9 and TRBJ2-5; unclear D gene. The CDR3 is 13 amino acids. CDR1 SGDLS and CDR2 YYNGEE come from the germline V gene. Trimming stripped 4 bases from V and 5 bases from J, with 12 bases between. CDR3 in DNA: TGTGCCAGCAGCAGCCACCCCGCGGAGACCCAGTACTTC. This gives the protein CASSSHPAETQYF. The entire variable domain, with the rest obtained from reference TRBV9 and TRBJ2-5, is as follows: DSGVTQTPKHLITATGQRVTLRCSPRSGDLSVYWYQQSLDQGLQFLIQYYNGEERAKGNILERFSAQQFPDLHSELNLSSLELGDSALYFCASSSHPAETQYFGPGTRLLVL.

The chain carries TRBV11-2 and TRBJ1-1; no reliable D call. V was clipped by 2 bases and J by 3 bases, with 16 bases between them. Germline V CDR1 and CDR2: SGHAT, FQNNGV. This CDR3 contains 16 residues. CDR3 nucleotides: TGTGCCAGCAGCTTAAACGGCCCCCCTCGGGACACTGAAGCTTTCTTT. It is translated as CASSLNGPPRDTEAFF.

The chain joins TRBV7-9 to TRBJ1-1, with D possibly matching TRBD1 (5 bases). This CDR3 contains 15 residues. From germline, CDR1 is SEHNR and CDR2 FQNEAQ (reference sequence). V was shortened by 2 bases and J by 3 bases, with 13 bases between the two germline ends. The CDR3 reads CASSLTSGRDTEAFF. CDR3 coding DNA: TGTGCCAGCAGCTTAACGTCAGGGAGGGACACTGAAGCTTTCTTT.

The chain employs TRBV28 and TRBJ1-2; no clear D. There are 12 residues in the CDR3. V lost 2 bases to trimming and J lost 6 bases, with 7 bases between them. Per germline, CDR1 MDHEN and CDR2 SYDVKM. This chain's CDR3 is CASSLAGHGYTF. CDR3 nucleotide sequence: TGTGCCAGCAGTTTAGCGGGCCATGGCTACACCTTC.

The J gene is TRBJ2-2, the V gene TRBV2, with D possibly matching TRBD2 (7 bases). CDR3 length equals 17 residues. Germline CDR1 SNHLY, CDR2 FYNNEI. V was clipped by 1 base and J by 8 bases, with 20 bases between them. CDR3 amino acids: CASSEDRGAPDRGELFF. CDR3 nucleotides: TGTGCCAGCAGTGAAGATCGGGGGGCCCCGGATAGAGGGGAGCTGTTTTTT. Full variable domain (rest looked up from reference TRBV2 and TRBJ2-2): EPEVTQTPSHQVTQMGQEVILRCVPISNHLYFYWYRQILGQKVEFLVSFYNNEISEKSEIFDDQFSVERPDGSNFTLKIRSTKLEDSAMYFCASSEDRGAPDRGELFFGEGSRLTVL.

The chain is built from TRBV28 and TRBJ1-2; D gene uncertain. The CDR3 is made up of 14 amino acids. Germline assignment: CDR1 MDHEN and CDR2 SYDVKM. Trimming pared 5 bases from V and 2 bases from J, leaving 12 bases between. Written as DNA, the CDR3 is TGTGCCAGCAGTCCTCGGACGGTGAACTATGGCTACACCTTC. This sequence encodes CASSPRTVNYGYTF.